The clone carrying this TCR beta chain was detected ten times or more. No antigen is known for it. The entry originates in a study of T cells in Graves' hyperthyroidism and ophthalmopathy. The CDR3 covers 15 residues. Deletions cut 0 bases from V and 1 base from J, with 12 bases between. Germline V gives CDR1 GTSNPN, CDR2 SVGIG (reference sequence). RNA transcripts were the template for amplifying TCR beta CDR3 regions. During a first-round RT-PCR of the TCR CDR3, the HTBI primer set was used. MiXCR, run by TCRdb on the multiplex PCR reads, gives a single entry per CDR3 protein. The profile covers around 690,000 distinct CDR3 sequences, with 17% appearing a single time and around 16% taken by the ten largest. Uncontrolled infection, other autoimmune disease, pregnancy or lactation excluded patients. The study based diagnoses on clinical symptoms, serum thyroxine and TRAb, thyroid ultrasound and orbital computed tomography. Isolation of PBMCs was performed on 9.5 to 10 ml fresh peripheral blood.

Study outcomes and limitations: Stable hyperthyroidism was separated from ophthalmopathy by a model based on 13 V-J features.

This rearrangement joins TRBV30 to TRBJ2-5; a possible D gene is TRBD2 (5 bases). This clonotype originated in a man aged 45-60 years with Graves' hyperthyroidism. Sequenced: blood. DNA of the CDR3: TGTGCCTGGAGTGTACAGAGACTACTCCAAGAGACCCAGTACTTC. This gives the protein CAWSVQRLLQETQYF.